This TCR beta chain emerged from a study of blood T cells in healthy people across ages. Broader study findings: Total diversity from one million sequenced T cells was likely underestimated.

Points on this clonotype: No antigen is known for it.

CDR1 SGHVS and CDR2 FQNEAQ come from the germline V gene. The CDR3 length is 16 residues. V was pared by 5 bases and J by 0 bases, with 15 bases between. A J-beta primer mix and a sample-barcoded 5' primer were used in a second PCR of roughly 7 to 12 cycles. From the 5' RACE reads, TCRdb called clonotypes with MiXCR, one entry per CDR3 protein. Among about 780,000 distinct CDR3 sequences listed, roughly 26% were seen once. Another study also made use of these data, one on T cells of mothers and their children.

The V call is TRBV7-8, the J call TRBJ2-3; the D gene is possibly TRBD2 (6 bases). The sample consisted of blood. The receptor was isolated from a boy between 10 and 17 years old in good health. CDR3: CASSRRAGPSTDTQYF. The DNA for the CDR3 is TGTGCCAGCAGCCGTAGGGCGGGGCCTAGCACAGATACGCAGTATTTT.